Sequencing of this T cell receptor beta chain was carried out in a study of identical twins. Findings and caveats of the study: The study found excess low generation probability among twin-shared out-of-frame alpha sequences.

cDNA molecules carried unique molecular identifiers, and template switching added a universal primer site. TCRdb ran MiXCR on the 5' RACE reads and lists one entry per CDR3 protein. The sample holds 350,000 to 450,000 distinct CDR3 sequences, around 20% seen once. Healthy Caucasian donors formed the entire cohort. This clonotype was seen a handful of times. Its target is unknown. This CDR3 is 15 amino acids long. Germline lookup yields CDR1 SGHRS and CDR2 YFSETQ. Deletions cut 0 bases from V and 5 bases from J, with 12 bases between. The chain recombines TRBV5-1 with TRBJ2-1, with D perhaps matching TRBD1 (6 bases). Sequenced sample: naive T cells sorted from blood. The sequence derives from a man aged 45-65 years in good health. The CDR3 DNA reads as TGCGCCAGCAGCTTGGGGGGGCAGGCGAACAATGAGCAGTTCTTC. Encoded protein: CASSLGGQANNEQFF.